These 5 T cell receptor beta chains were all obtained from the same sample, sequenced in a study of OX40 agonist ivuxolimab in advanced cancers. The repertoire was sequenced with immunoSEQ multiplex PCR; TCRdb's copy has only in-frame clones and lacks some. The sample has about 62,000 clones, 92% seen once. Material: CD4+ or CD8+ T cells sorted from blood, obtained in a trial of the OX40 agonist ivuxolimab. The receptors originated from an adult with an advanced solid tumor such as melanoma, head and neck, liver or kidney cancer.

This clone was seen a single time. The rearrangement joins TRBV9 to TRBJ1-4; D ambiguous. The CDR3 consists of 15 residues. V was shortened by 0 bases and J by 0 bases, with 6 bases between the two germline ends. CDR1 is SGDLS, CDR2 YYNGEE, per germline. The CDR3 nucleotides are TGTGCCAGCAGCGTAGGGGGTTCAACTAATGAAAAACTGTTTTTT. Protein sequence: CASSVGGSTNEKLFF.

V gene TRBV29-1 combines with J gene TRBJ1-2, with 7 bases that match TRBD1. This CDR3 is 13 amino acids long. Germline CDR1 reads SQVTM; CDR2 reads ANQGSEA. The V and J ends lost 7 bases and 6 bases, in that order; junction bases with no gene match: 11. In nucleotides, the CDR3 is TGCAGCGCCCCCGCGACAGGGTACGATGGCTACACCTTC. Translated: CSAPATGYDGYTF.

The count of this clone is one. The chain has TRBV19 and TRBJ1-5, with D unclear. Germline V gene sequence: CDR1 LNHDA, CDR2 SQIVND (reference sequence). The CDR3 is made up of 13 amino acids. Trimming shortened V by 3 bases and J by 7 bases, and 10 bases separated the two germline ends. The CDR3 spells CASSITSRQPQHF. The CDR3, as DNA: TGTGCCAGTAGTATCACCTCACGGCAGCCCCAGCATTTT.

The V and J genes are TRBV6-6 and TRBJ1-2; D may be TRBD1 (5 bases). The germline gives CDR1 MNHNY, CDR2 SVGAGI (reference sequence). This CDR3 contains 11 residues. Trimming took off 8 bases at V and 7 bases at J, with 11 bases between the two ends. The CDR3 sequence: CASHAQGGYTF. CDR3 bases: TGTGCCAGCCACGCCCAGGGTGGCTACACCTTC.

The rearrangement uses TRBV6-1 and TRBJ1-4; no clear D gene. Trimming cost V 5 bases and J 7 bases, with 5 bases left between them. The CDR3 loop spans 11 amino acids. Germline loops: CDR1 MNHNS, CDR2 SASEGT. The CDR3 sequence: CASSPGEKLFF. The CDR3 bases are TGTGCCAGCAGTCCCGGTGAAAAACTGTTTTTT.